This record covers a single T cell receptor (beta chain). Its antigen remains unknown. The protocol was immunoSEQ multiplex PCR, while the TCRdb copy is restricted to in-frame clones and leaves out a portion. The data show about 1.1 million clones, approximately 77% seen once. This specimen comes from a study of shared clonotypes between healthy human individuals. Across the whole study: For every donor, three CD4 naive, three CD4 memory, two CD8 naive and one CD8 memory plates were used.

General study points: The low donor count limited represented genetic and exposure-history diversity.

All participating donors were Caucasian adults from Nashville, Tennessee. CDR1 and CDR2 from the germline V gene are MNHEY and SMNVEV (reference sequence). This CDR3 spans 13 amino acids. V was clipped by 8 bases and J by 0 bases, with 8 bases between them. The chain carries TRBV27 and TRBJ2-1; D is undetermined. The sequence was obtained from a young man in good health. Some clones in this sample may be carry-over from other donors' samples. Sequencing used memory CD4+ T cells from PBMCs. The subset was: CD45RA-negative fraction. The chain's CDR3 is CASGRFSYNEQFF. Here the CDR3 DNA reads TGTGCCAGCGGGCGGTTCTCCTACAATGAGCAGTTCTTC.